A selection of T cell receptor beta chains follows, all from one sample in a study of T cells in Graves' hyperthyroidism and ophthalmopathy. TCRdb reanalysed the multiplex PCR reads using MiXCR and keeps one entry per CDR3 protein. Altogether over 400,000 distinct CDR3 sequences are present, roughly 14% being singletons, with the ten largest covering about 12%. What was sequenced was blood. These receptor sequences come from a man in his late teens or twenties with Graves' ophthalmopathy. Each CDR3 is given with its conserved first and last residue. Each record gives: D gene, J gene, clone size, V gene, CDR3 DNA, CDR3 protein. D genes are given only for firm matches. Clone sizes are given selectively: once, few, many, or a class where the clone is expanded.

d_call: TRBD1
j_call: TRBJ2-1
clone_size: few
v_call: TRBV13
cdr3_nt: TGTGCCAGCAGCCCCACCGGGACAGCCTATTACAATGAGCAGTTCTTC
cdr3_aa: CASSPTGTAYYNEQFF

d_call: TRBD2
j_call: TRBJ2-1
clone_size: many
v_call: TRBV18
cdr3_nt: TGTGCCAGCTCACCACCGCGCGGGAGGAATGAGCAGTTCTTC
cdr3_aa: CASSPPRGRNEQFF

d_call: .
j_call: TRBJ1-5
clone_size: many
v_call: TRBV28
cdr3_nt: TGTGCCAGCAGTTTAGACATTGGCGCGGGCCAGCCCCAGCATTTT
cdr3_aa: CASSLDIGAGQPQHF

d_call: TRBD2
j_call: TRBJ2-3
clone_size: .
v_call: TRBV9
cdr3_nt: TGTGCCAGCAGCCCCGGGACTAGCGGGGTGGGCACAGATACGCAGTATTTT
cdr3_aa: CASSPGTSGVGTDTQYF

d_call: TRBD1
j_call: TRBJ2-7
clone_size: many
v_call: TRBV11-2
cdr3_nt: TGTGCCAGCAGCACGGGACAGGGAGGCCGCGGGTACGAGCAGTACTTC
cdr3_aa: CASSTGQGGRGYEQYF

d_call: .
j_call: TRBJ2-7
clone_size: many
v_call: TRBV6-1
cdr3_nt: TGTGCCAGCAGTGACTCTTGGGTGCAGTACTTC
cdr3_aa: CASSDSWVQYF

d_call: .
j_call: TRBJ2-3
clone_size: many
v_call: TRBV6-1
cdr3_nt: TGTGCCAGCACTGAGGGACCGAAGATAGATACGCAGTATTTT
cdr3_aa: CASTEGPKIDTQYF

d_call: .
j_call: TRBJ2-7
clone_size: many
v_call: TRBV7-2
cdr3_nt: TGTGCCAGCAGCTTGGTGGAAACCTACGAGCAGTACTTC
cdr3_aa: CASSLVETYEQYF

d_call: TRBD2
j_call: TRBJ2-7
clone_size: .
v_call: TRBV4-1
cdr3_nt: TGCGCCAGCAGCCAATTCGGGTCTAGCGGCCTCTACGAGCAGTACTTC
cdr3_aa: CASSQFGSSGLYEQYF

d_call: .
j_call: TRBJ1-2
clone_size: many
v_call: TRBV12-3/TRBV12-4
cdr3_nt: TGTGCCAGCAGTTTCTTAGCGGGAAACTATGGCTACACCTTC
cdr3_aa: CASSFLAGNYGYTF

d_call: .
j_call: TRBJ2-7
clone_size: many
v_call: TRBV24-1
cdr3_nt: TGTGCCACCTTAAGGGTGTCCTACGAGCAGTACTTC
cdr3_aa: CATLRVSYEQYF

d_call: TRBD1
j_call: TRBJ1-5
clone_size: few
v_call: TRBV6-1
cdr3_nt: TGTGCCAGCAGTGAGGGAGGACAGGACGCCATCTATAGCAATCAGCCCCAGCATTTT
cdr3_aa: CASSEGGQDAIYSNQPQHF

d_call: .
j_call: TRBJ2-2
clone_size: few
v_call: TRBV14
cdr3_nt: TGTGCCAGCAGCCAAGCAGTCCGGACAGCGAACACCGGGGAGCTGTTTTTT
cdr3_aa: CASSQAVRTANTGELFF

d_call: TRBD1
j_call: TRBJ2-7
clone_size: many
v_call: TRBV30
cdr3_nt: TGTGCCTGGAGGGACAGGGACTACGAGCAGTACTTC
cdr3_aa: CAWRDRDYEQYF

d_call: TRBD1
j_call: TRBJ2-7
clone_size: many
v_call: TRBV5-1
cdr3_nt: TGCGCCAGCAGCTTGGGGACAGGGGGCCACTACGAGCAGTACTTC
cdr3_aa: CASSLGTGGHYEQYF

d_call: .
j_call: TRBJ1-4
clone_size: many
v_call: TRBV27
cdr3_nt: TGTGCCAGCAGTTTATCGATAAGCGCGGGTGGCCCTGAAAAACTGTTTTTT
cdr3_aa: CASSLSISAGGPEKLFF